This TCR beta chain derives from a study of blood T cell repertoires in COVID-19 (dated by TCRdb to the early 2020s). About the study as a whole: Collaborator samples came from the United States, Italy and Spain and covered acute and convalescent phases of COVID-19. A freely available public database, intended as a resource for researchers studying the immune response to SARS-CoV-2, is where the repertoires were released. Where HLA class I and class II types were available, the types were taken from metadata supplied by the sample provider, not from assay-based typing. The prospective study material was composed of cDNA or gDNA derived from T cells, B-cell-depleted T cells, or PBMCs. The samples were drawn from two sources: the first 160 participants of the ongoing ImmuneRACE study, and fewer than 1,500 subjects contributed by 6 global collaborators. Sample metadata almost always included a de-identified subject ID, COVID-19 status, age in years and sex. Deeply sampled blood TCRbeta repertoires from subjects exposed to, actively infected with, or recovered from COVID-19 were included in the dataset. Study-level results and caveats: How much clinical and demographic metadata was included differed by source and by participant, and the metadata was provided uncurated.

TCRbeta CDR3 regions were amplified from genomic DNA by means of the immunoSEQ Assay, a bias-controlled multiplex PCR. Concerning the study's data processing: Nucleated cell counts per sample were estimated from amplification of reference gene primers within the assay. To quantify the absolute abundance of each unique TCRbeta CDR3 rearrangement, sequence reads were collapsed and filtered. Productive Simpson clonality was computed per sample as the square root of Simpson's diversity index over productive rearrangements. TCRdb's version of the immuneACCESS table is confined to in-frame rearrangements and falls short of the full clone set. An unresolved V gene accounts for under half of the shortfall where checked; the remainder is of unknown origin. The D gene and trimming were derived from the DNA, and the V and J assignments and clone size from that table. The sample table shows approximately 91,000 clones, and approximately 80% are seen once. The top ten clones comprise 7% of the sample.

The collaborating institutions used their own protocols to collect whole blood in K2EDTA tubes. Collaborator samples were shipped for TCRbeta analysis as frozen whole blood, isolated PBMCs, or DNA extracted from either sample type. To note about this clone: The antigen it recognizes is unknown. No base quality values were provided; no much bigger clone lies one nucleotide off.

Counted from cysteine to phenylalanine, this CDR3 has 15 amino acids. Just CDR3 DNA is preserved here, 45 bases in frame from base 1. CDR1 and CDR2 were assigned from the germline V gene (reference sequence) as LGHDT and YNNKEL. V is cut back by 3 bases and J by 3 bases, with 5 bases in the junction unmatched. The chain joins TRBV3-1 (or the pseudogene TRBV3-2) to TRBJ2-7; TRBD1 agrees with 10 junctional bases. This TCR came from a man in his 70s with acute or convalescent COVID-19. The sequencing input was peripheral blood. DNA sequence: TGTGCCAGCAGCCATACCGGGACAGGGGTCTACGAGCAGTACTTC. It encodes CASSHTGTGVYEQYF.